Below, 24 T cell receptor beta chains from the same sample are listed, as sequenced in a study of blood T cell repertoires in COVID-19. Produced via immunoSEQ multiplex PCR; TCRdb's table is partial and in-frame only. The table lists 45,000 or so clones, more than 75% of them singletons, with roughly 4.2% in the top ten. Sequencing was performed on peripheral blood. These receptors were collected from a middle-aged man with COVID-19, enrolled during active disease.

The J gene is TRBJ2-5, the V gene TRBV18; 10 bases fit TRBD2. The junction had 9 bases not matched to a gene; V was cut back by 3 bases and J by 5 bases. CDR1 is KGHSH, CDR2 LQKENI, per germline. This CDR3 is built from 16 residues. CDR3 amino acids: CASSPNLAGAGETQYF. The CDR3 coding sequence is TGTGCCAGCTCACCTAACCTAGCGGGAGCCGGGGAGACCCAGTACTTC. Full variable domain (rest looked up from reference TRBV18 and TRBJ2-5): NAGVMQNPRHLVRRRGQEARLRCSPMKGHSHVYWYRQLPEEGLKFMVYLQKENIIDESGMPKERFSAEFPKEGPSILRIQQVVRGDSAAYFCASSPNLAGAGETQYFGPGTRLLVL.

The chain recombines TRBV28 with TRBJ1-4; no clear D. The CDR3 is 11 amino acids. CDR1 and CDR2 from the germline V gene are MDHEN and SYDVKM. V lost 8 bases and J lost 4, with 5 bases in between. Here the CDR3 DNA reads TGTGCCAGCTGGAGTAATGAAAAACTGTTTTTT. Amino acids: CASWSNEKLFF.

CDR3 coding DNA: TGCGCCAGCAGTACTAGCGGGGCCAAAAACATTCAGTACTTC. Amino acid sequence: CASSTSGAKNIQYF. V gene TRBV5-1 combines with J gene TRBJ2-4; 9 bases match TRBD2. Per germline, CDR1 SGHRS and CDR2 YFSETQ. The CDR3 spans 14 residues. Unmatched junction bases numbered 1, after V lost 5 bases and J lost 1 base.

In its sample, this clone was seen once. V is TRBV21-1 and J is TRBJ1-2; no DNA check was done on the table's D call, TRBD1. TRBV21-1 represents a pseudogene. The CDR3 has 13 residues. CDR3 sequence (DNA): TGTGCCAGCAGCCAGGACAGGTTCTATGGCTACACCTTC. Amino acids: CASSQDRFYGYTF.

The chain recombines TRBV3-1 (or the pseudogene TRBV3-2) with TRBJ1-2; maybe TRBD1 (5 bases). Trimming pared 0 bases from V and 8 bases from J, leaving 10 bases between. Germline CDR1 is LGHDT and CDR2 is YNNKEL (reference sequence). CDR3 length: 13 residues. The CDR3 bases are TGTGCCAGCAGCCAAGACGGCTGGGGCGGCTACACCTTC. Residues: CASSQDGWGGYTF.

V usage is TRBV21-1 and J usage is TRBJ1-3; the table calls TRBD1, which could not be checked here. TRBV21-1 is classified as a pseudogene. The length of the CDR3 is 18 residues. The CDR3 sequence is CASSFLRGQGLCGNTIYF. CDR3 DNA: TGTGCCAGCAGCTTCCTCCGTGGACAGGGACTCTGTGGAAACACCATATATTTT.

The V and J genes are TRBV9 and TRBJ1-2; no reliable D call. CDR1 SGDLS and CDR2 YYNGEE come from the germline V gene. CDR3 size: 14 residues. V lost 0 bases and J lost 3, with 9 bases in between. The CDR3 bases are TGTGCCAGCAGCGTAGGTTCGGGAGACTATGGCTACACCTTC. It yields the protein CASSVGSGDYGYTF. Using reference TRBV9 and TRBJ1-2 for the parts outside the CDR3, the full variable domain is DSGVTQTPKHLITATGQRVTLRCSPRSGDLSVYWYQQSLDQGLQFLIQYYNGEERAKGNILERFSAQQFPDLHSELNLSSLELGDSALYFCASSVGSGDYGYTFGSGTRLTVV.

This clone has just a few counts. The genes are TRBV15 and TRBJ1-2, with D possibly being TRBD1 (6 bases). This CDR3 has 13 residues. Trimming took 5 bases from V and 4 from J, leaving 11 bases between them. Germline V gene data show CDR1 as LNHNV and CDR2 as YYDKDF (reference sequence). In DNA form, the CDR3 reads TGTGCCACCAGCGGTCCCAGGGGCTATGGCTACACCTTC. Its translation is CATSGPRGYGYTF.

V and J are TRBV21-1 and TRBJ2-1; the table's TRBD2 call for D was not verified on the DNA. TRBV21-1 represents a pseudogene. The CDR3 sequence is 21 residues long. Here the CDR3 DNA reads TGTGCCACCACCAAAAAACTCGCGGGGGGGGGCGCCCGGAGCTCCTACAATGAGCAGTTCTTC. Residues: CATTKKLAGGGARSSYNEQFF.

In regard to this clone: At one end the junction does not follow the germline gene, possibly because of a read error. In DNA, the CDR3 is TGTGCCAGCATTGCCAATGGGGGCTCCCACGAGCAGTACTTC. The encoded protein is CASIANGGSHEQYF. V and J are TRBV2 and TRBJ2-7, with D possibly matching TRBD1 (6 bases). The germline V gene has CDR1 SNHLY and CDR2 FYNNEI. This CDR3 contains 14 residues.

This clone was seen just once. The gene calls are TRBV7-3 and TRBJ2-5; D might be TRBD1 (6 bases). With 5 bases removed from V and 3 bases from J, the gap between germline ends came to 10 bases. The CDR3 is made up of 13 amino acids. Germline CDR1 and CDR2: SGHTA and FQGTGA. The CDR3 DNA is TGTGCCAGCAGCCCCGGACAGAAAGAGACCCAGTACTTC. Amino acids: CASSPGQKETQYF.

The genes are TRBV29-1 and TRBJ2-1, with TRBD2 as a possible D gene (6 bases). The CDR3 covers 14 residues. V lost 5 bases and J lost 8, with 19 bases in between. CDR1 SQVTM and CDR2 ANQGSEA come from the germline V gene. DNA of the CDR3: TGCAGCGTTTCCGCGGGACTTTCTTTCGATGAGCAGTTCTTC. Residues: CSVSAGLSFDEQFF.

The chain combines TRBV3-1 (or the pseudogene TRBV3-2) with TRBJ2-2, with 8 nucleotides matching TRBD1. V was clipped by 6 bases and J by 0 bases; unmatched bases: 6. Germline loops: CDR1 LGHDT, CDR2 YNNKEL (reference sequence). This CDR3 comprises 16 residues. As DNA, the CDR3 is TGTGCCAGCAGTCCCGACAGGGGCGCGAACACCGGGGAGCTGTTTTTT. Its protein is CASSPDRGANTGELFF.

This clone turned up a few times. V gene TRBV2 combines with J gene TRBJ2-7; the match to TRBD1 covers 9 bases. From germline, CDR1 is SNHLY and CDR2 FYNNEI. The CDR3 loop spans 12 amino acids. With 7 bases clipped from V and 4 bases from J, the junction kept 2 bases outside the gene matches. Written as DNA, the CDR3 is TGTGCCAGCACGGACAGGGGTTACGAGCAGTACTTC. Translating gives CASTDRGYEQYF.

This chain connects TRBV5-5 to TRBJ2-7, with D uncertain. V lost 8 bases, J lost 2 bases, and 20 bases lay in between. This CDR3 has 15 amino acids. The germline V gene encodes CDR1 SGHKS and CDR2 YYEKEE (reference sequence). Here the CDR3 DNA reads TGTGCCAGTACCCAAGGCAGCGTTTATACCTACGAGCAGTACTTC. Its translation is CASTQGSVYTYEQYF.

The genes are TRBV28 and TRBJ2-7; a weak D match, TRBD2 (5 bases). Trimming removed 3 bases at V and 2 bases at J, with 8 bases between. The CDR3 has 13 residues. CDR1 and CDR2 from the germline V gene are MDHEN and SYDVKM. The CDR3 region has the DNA TGTGCCAGCAGTTTTTCCGGGGCCTACGAGCAGTACTTC. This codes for CASSFSGAYEQYF.

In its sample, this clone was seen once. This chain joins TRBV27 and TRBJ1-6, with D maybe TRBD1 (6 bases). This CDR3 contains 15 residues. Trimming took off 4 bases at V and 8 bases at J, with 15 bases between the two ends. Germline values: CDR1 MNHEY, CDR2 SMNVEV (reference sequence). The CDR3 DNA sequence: TGTGCCAGCAGTTGGGGGACCCAGGGGTATTCACCCCTCCACTTT. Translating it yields CASSWGTQGYSPLHF.

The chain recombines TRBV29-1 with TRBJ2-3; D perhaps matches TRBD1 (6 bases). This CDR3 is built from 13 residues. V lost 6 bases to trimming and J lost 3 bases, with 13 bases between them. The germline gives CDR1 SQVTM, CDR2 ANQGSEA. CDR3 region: CSVSGVGTDTQYF. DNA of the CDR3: TGCAGCGTCTCAGGGGTGGGGACAGATACGCAGTATTTT.

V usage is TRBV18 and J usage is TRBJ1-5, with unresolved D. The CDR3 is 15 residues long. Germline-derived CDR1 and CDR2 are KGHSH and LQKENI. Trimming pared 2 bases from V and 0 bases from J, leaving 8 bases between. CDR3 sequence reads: CASSPGRVSNQPQHF. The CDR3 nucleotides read TGTGCCAGCTCACCAGGGAGGGTTAGCAATCAGCCCCAGCATTTT. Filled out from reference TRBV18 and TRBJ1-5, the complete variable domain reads NAGVMQNPRHLVRRRGQEARLRCSPMKGHSHVYWYRQLPEEGLKFMVYLQKENIIDESGMPKERFSAEFPKEGPSILRIQQVVRGDSAAYFCASSPGRVSNQPQHFGDGTRLSIL.

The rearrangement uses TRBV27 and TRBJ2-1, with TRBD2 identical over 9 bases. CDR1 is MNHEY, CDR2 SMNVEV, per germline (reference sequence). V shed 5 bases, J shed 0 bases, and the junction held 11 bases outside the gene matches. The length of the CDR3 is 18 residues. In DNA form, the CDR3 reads TGTGCCAGCAGTCTACGACTCGCTAGCGGGGACTCCTACAATGAGCAGTTCTTC. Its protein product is CASSLRLASGDSYNEQFF.

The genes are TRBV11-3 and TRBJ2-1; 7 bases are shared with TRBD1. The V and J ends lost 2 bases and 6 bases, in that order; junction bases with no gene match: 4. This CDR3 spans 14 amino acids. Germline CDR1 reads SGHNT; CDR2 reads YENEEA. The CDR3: CASSLMAGGNEQFF. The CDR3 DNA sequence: TGTGCCAGCAGCTTAATGGCAGGGGGCAATGAGCAGTTCTTC.

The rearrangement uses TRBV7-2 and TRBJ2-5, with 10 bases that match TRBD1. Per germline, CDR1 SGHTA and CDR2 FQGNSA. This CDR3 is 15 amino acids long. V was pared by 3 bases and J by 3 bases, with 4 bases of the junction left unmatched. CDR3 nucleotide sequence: TGTGCCAGCAGCTTCGGACAGGGGGTGAAAGAGACCCAGTACTTC. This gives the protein CASSFGQGVKETQYF.

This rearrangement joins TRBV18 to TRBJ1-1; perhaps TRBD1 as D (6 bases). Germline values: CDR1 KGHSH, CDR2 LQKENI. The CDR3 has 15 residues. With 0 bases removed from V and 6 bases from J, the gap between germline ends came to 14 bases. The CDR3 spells CASSPPNNRDPEAFF. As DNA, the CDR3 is TGTGCCAGCTCACCACCGAACAACAGGGACCCTGAAGCTTTCTTT.

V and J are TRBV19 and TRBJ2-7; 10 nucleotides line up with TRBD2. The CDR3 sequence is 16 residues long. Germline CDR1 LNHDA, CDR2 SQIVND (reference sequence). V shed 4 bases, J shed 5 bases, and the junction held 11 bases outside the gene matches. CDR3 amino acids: CASSTPLAGQSNEQYF. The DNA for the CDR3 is TGTGCCAGTAGTACGCCACTAGCGGGACAGAGCAACGAGCAGTACTTC.